This is a list of T cell receptor beta chains from one sample in a study of T-cell memory formation after mild COVID-19. TCRdb re-called the 5' RACE reads with MiXCR, one entry per CDR3 protein. The sample has about 55,000 distinct CDR3 sequences; 9.5% are singletons. Sequencing was done on a sample of PBMCs or a T cell subset sorted from them (not recorded which). The receptors were gathered from a man between 18 and 35 years old who had mild COVID-19 (a few samples of this study predate the infection). Cell type and time point are not known. Both conserved end residues are part of each CDR3. The D gene is left open where the match is weak. A clone size is listed for some rows: how often the clone was seen (once, few, many), or a class if it is expanded.

abundance	v_gene	d_gene	j_gene	len	CDR3aa	CDR3nt
few	TRBV7-7	.	TRBJ1-3	14	CAPQPRGSGNTIYF	TGTGCCCCTCAGCCCCGCGGGTCTGGAAACACCATATATTTT
many	TRBV10-2	.	TRBJ2-5	15	CASRYGPAREETQYF	TGCGCCAGCAGATACGGGCCCGCGAGGGAAGAGACCCAGTACTTC
.	TRBV7-2	.	TRBJ2-5	15	CASSLRGPLQETQYF	TGTGCCAGCAGCTTGCGGGGGCCGCTCCAAGAGACCCAGTACTTC
.	TRBV10-3	.	TRBJ2-3	16	CAISELGQLESDTQYF	TGTGCCATCAGTGAGCTGGGTCAGCTCGAGTCAGATACGCAGTATTTT
.	TRBV18	.	TRBJ2-5	14	CASSPLTGEETQYF	TGTGCCAGCTCACCCCTGACAGGAGAAGAGACCCAGTACTTC
few	TRBV2	.	TRBJ1-2	13	CASSDPYSYGYTF	TGTGCCAGCAGTGACCCCTACAGCTATGGCTACACCTTC
many	TRBV5-1	.	TRBJ2-6	16	CASSPGQTSGANVLTF	TGCGCCAGCAGCCCTGGACAGACCTCTGGGGCCAACGTCCTGACTTTC
.	TRBV7-4	.	TRBJ2-7	19	CASSLEVVTIQSRSYEQYF	TGTGCCAGCAGCTTAGAAGTAGTGACTATCCAGTCCCGCTCCTACGAGCAGTACTTC
.	TRBV7-3	.	TRBJ2-3	16	CASSLSGGAGADTQYF	TGTGCCAGCAGCTTATCTGGGGGCGCGGGCGCAGATACGCAGTATTTT
.	TRBV7-9	.	TRBJ1-1	14	CASSFAARGTEAFF	TGTGCCAGCAGCTTCGCGGCCAGGGGCACTGAAGCTTTCTTT
.	TRBV27	TRBD2	TRBJ2-1	16	CASSPAGGLSFNEQFF	TGTGCCAGCAGCCCCGCGGGGGGGCTTTCGTTCAATGAGCAGTTCTTC
.	TRBV28	TRBD2	TRBJ2-5	18	CASSLGGLAGGEQETQYF	TGTGCCAGCAGCCTAGGTGGACTAGCGGGGGGAGAGCAAGAGACCCAGTACTTC
.	TRBV6-2/TRBV6-3	TRBD1	TRBJ2-1	15	CASSYGTGSYNEQFF	TGTGCCAGCAGTTACGGGACAGGGTCCTACAATGAGCAGTTCTTC
.	TRBV20-1	TRBD1	TRBJ2-7	13	CSAAGQGLYEQYF	TGCAGTGCTGCGGGACAGGGACTCTACGAGCAGTACTTC
many	TRBV7-8	.	TRBJ2-3	16	CASSPGLHRPSDTQYF	TGTGCCAGCAGCCCAGGGTTGCACAGGCCATCAGATACGCAGTATTTT
few	TRBV7-2	.	TRBJ1-1	14	CASSLAGGLPEAFF	TGTGCCAGCAGCTTAGCAGGGGGTCTTCCTGAAGCTTTCTTT
.	TRBV7-2	.	TRBJ1-3	15	CASSLSGRDGNTIYF	TGTGCCAGCAGCTTATCCGGCAGGGATGGAAACACCATATATTTT
.	TRBV12-3/TRBV12-4	.	TRBJ2-7	14	CASSLALRGGEQYF	TGTGCCAGCAGTTTAGCGTTGAGAGGGGGTGAGCAGTACTTC
.	TRBV7-9	TRBD1	TRBJ1-2	18	CASSLVGQGARTNYGYTF	TGTGCCAGCAGCTTAGTGGGACAGGGGGCGCGGACTAACTATGGCTACACCTTC
few	TRBV12-3/TRBV12-4	.	TRBJ1-5	14	CASSSSGERKPQHF	TGTGCCAGCAGTTCATCAGGGGAGAGGAAGCCCCAGCATTTT
few	TRBV9	.	TRBJ2-3	14	CASSVGVLADTQYF	TGTGCCAGCAGCGTAGGAGTGCTGGCAGATACGCAGTATTTT